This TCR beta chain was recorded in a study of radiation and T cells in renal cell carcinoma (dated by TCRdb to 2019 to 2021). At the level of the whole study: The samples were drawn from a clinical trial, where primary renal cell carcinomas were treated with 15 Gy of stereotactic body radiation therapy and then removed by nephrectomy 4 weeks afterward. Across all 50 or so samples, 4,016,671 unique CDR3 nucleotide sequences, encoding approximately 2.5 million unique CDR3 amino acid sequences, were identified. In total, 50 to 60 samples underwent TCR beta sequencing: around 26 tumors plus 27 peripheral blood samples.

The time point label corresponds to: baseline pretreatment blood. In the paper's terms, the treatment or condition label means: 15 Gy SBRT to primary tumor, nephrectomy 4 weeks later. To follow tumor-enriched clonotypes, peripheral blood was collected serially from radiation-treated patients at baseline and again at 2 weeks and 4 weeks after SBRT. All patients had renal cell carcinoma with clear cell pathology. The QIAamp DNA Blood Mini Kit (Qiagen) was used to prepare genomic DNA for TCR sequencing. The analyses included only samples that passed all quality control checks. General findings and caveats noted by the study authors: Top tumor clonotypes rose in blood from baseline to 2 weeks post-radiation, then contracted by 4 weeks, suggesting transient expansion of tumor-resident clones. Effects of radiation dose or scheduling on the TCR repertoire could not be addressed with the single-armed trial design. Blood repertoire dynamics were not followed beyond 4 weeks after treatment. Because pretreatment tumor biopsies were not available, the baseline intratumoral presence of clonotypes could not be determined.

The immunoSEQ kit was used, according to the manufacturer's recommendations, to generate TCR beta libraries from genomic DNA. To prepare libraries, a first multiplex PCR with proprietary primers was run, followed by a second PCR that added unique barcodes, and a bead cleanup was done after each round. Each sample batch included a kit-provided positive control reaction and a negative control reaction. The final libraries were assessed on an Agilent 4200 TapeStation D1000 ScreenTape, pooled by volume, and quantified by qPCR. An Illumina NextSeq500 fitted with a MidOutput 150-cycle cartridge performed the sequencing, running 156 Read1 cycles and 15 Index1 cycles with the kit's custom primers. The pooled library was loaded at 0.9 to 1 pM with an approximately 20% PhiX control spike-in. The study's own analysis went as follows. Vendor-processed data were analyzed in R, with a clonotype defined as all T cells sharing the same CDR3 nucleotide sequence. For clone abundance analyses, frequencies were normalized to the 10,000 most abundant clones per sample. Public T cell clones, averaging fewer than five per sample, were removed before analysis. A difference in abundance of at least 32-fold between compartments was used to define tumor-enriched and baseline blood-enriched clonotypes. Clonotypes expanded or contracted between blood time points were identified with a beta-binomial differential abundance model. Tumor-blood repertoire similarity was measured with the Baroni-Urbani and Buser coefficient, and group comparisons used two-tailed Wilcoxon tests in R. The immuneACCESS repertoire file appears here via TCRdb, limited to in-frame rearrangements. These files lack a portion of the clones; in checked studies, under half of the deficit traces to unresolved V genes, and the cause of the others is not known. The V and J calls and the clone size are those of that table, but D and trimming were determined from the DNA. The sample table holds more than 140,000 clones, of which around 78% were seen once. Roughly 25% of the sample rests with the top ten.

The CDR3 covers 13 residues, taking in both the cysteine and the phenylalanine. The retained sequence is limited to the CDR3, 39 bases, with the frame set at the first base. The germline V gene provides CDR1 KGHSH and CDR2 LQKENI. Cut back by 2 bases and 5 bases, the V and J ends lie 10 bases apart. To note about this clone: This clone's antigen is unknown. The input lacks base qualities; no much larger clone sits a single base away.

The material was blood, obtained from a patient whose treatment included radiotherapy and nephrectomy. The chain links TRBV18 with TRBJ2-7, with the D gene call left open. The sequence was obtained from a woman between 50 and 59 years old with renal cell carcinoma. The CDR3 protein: CASSPTVSDEQYF. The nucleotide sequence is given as TGTGCCAGCTCACCAACCGTCTCGGACGAGCAGTACTTC.